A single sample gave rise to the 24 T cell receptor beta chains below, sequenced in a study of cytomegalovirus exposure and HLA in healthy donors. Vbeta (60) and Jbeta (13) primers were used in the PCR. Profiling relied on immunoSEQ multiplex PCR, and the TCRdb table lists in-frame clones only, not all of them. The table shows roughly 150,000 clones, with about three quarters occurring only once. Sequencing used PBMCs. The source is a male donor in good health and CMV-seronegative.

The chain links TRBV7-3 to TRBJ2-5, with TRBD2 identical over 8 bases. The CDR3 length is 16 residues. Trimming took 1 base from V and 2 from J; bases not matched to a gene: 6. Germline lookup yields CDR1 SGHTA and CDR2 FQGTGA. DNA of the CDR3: TGTGCCAGCAGCTTAAGTTCGGGGGGGGTACAAGAGACCCAGTACTTC. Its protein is CASSLSSGGVQETQYF.

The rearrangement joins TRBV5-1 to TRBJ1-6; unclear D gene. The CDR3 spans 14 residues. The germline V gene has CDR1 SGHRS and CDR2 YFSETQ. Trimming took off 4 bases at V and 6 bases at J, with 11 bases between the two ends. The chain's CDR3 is CASSHGEVNSPLHF. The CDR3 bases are TGCGCCAGCAGCCATGGGGAGGTTAATTCACCCCTCCACTTT.

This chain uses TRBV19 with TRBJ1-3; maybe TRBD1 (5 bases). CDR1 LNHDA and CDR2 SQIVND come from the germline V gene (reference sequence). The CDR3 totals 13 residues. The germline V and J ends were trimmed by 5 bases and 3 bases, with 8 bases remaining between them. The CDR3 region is CASSVDSGNTIYF. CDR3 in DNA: TGTGCCAGTAGTGTCGACAGTGGAAACACCATATATTTT.

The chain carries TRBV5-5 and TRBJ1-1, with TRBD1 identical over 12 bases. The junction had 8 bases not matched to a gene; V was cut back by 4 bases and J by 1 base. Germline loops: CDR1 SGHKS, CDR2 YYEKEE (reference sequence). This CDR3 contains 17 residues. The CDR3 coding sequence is TGTGCCAGCAGCCCGGGACAGGGGGCTATGCAGAACACTGAAGCTTTCTTT. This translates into CASSPGQGAMQNTEAFF.

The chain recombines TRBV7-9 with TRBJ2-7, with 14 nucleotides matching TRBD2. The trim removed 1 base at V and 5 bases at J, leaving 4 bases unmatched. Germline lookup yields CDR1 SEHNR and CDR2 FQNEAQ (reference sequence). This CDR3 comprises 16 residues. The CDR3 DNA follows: TGTGCCAGCAGCTTAGGACTAGCGGGGGGGCGGAACGAGCAGTACTTC. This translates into CASSLGLAGGRNEQYF.

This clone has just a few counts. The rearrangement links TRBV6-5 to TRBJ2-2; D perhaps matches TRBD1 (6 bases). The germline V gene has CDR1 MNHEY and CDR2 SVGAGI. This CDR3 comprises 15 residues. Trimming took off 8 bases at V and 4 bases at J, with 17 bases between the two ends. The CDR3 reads CASGAQGRATGELFF. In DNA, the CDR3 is TGTGCCAGCGGGGCACAGGGAAGGGCCACCGGGGAGCTGTTTTTT.

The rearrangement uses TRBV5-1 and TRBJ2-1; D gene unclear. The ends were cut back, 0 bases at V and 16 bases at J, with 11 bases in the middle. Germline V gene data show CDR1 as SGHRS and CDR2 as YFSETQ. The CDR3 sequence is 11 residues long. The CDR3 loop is CASSLGAGSFF. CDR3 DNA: TGCGCCAGCAGCTTGGGTGCAGGCTCATTCTTC.

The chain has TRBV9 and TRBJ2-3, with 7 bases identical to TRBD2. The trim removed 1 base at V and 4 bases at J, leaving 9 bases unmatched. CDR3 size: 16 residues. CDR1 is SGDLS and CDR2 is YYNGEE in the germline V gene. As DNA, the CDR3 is TGTGCCAGCAGCGTATCTGATGGGGGGGGGTCAGATACGCAGTATTTT. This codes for CASSVSDGGGSDTQYF.

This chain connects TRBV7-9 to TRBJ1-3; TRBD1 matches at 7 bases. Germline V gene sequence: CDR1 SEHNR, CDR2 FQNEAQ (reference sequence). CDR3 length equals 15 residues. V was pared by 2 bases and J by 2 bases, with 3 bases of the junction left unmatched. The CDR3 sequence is CASSLLTGAGNTIYF. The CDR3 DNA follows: TGTGCCAGCAGCTTACTAACAGGGGCTGGAAACACCATATATTTT.

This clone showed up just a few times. The CDR3, as DNA: TGTGCCAGCAGTGAAACTTCTGGGCCATCACCCCTCCACTTT. Protein product: CASSETSGPSPLHF. The chain carries TRBV6-1 and TRBJ1-6; D not resolved. Trimming pared 2 bases from V and 10 bases from J, leaving 12 bases between. The CDR3 loop spans 14 amino acids. From germline, CDR1 is MNHNS and CDR2 SASEGT.

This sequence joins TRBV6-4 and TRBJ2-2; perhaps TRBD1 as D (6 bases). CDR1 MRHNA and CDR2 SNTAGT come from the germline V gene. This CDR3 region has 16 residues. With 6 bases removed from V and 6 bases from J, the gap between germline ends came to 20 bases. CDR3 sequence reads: CASRVTAKKGAGELFF. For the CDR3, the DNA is TGTGCCAGCAGGGTCACAGCAAAAAAGGGGGCCGGGGAGCTGTTTTTT.

CDR3 amino acids: CASSLVQADGPPLHF. CDR3 sequence (DNA): TGCGCCAGCAGCTTGGTACAGGCCGACGGTCCACCCCTCCACTTT. The chain recombines TRBV5-1 with TRBJ1-6, with TRBD1 as a possible D gene (5 bases). The CDR3 loop spans 15 amino acids. In germline, CDR1 is SGHRS, CDR2 YFSETQ. Trimming took off 0 bases at V and 11 bases at J, with 15 bases between the two ends.

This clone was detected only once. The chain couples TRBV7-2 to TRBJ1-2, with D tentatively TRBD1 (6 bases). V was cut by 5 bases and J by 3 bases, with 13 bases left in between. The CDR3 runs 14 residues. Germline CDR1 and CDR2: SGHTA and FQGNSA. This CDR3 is CASSRRTVDYGYTF. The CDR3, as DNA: TGTGCCAGCAGCCGACGGACAGTGGACTATGGCTACACCTTC.

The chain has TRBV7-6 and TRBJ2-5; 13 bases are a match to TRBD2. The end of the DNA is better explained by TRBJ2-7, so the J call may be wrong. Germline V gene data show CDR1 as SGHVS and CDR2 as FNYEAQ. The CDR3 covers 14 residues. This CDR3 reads CASSPTSGRGEQYF. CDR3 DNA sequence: TGTGCCAGCAGCCCTACTAGCGGGAGGGGCGAGCAGTACTTC.

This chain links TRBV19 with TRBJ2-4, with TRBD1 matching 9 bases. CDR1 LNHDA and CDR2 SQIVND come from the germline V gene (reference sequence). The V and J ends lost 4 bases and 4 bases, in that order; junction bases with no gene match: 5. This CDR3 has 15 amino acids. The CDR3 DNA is TGTGCCAGTAGTACGGCCGGGACAGGGAAAAACATTCAGTACTTC. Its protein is CASSTAGTGKNIQYF. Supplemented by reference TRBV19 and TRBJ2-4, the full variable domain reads DGGITQSPKYLFRKEGQNVTLSCEQNLNHDAMYWYRQDPGQGLRLIYYSQIVNDFQKGDIAEGYSVSREKKESFPLTVTSAQKNPTAFYLCASSTAGTGKNIQYFGAGTRLSVL.

The CDR3 loop reads CASTPTPGQSYEQYF. Here the CDR3 DNA reads TGTGCCAGCACCCCCACCCCGGGACAGTCCTACGAGCAGTACTTC. The chain links TRBV6-1 to TRBJ2-7, with 7 bases aligning to TRBD1. The J segment lost 1 base and the V segment lost 7 bases, leaving 10 bases of the junction unmatched. Per the germline V gene, CDR1 is MNHNS and CDR2 is SASEGT. The CDR3 runs to 15 residues.

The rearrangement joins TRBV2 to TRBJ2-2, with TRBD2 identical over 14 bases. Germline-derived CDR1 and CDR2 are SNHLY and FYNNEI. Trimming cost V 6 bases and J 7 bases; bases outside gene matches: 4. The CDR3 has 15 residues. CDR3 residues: CASRGLAGGFGELFF. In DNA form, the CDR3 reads TGTGCCAGCAGAGGACTAGCGGGAGGTTTCGGGGAGCTGTTTTTT.

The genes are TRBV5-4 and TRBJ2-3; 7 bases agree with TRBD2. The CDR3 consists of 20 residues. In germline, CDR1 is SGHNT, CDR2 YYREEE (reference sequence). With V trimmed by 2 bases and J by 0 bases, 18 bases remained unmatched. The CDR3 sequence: CASSLRLIPIAGSSTDTQYF. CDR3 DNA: TGTGCCAGCAGCTTAAGGTTGATACCCATAGCGGGTTCTAGCACAGATACGCAGTATTTT.

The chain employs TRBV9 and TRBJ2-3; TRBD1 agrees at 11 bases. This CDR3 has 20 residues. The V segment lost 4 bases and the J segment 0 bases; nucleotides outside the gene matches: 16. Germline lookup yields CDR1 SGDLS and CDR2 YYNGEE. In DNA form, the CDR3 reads TGTGCCAGCAGCACCAAAGCGGGACAGGGGGGACAATCTAGCACAGATACGCAGTATTTT. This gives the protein CASSTKAGQGGQSSTDTQYF. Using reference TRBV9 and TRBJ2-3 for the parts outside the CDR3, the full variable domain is DSGVTQTPKHLITATGQRVTLRCSPRSGDLSVYWYQQSLDQGLQFLIQYYNGEERAKGNILERFSAQQFPDLHSELNLSSLELGDSALYFCASSTKAGQGGQSSTDTQYFGPGTRLTVL.

CDR3 amino acids: CAWKTSGLTIYNEQFF. CDR3 bases: TGTGCCTGGAAGACTAGCGGCCTAACAATTTACAATGAGCAGTTCTTC. V usage is TRBV30 and J usage is TRBJ2-1, with TRBD2 identical over 9 bases. The V gene end was trimmed by 4 bases and the J gene end by 4 bases; junction bases not matched to a gene: 11. The CDR3 has 16 residues. Germline V gives CDR1 GTSNPN, CDR2 SVGIG (reference sequence).

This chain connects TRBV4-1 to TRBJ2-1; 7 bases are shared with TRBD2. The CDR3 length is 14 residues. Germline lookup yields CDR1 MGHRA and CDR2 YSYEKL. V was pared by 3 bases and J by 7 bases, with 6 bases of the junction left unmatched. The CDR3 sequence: CASSQTSGKNEQFF. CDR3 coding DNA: TGCGCCAGCAGCCAGACCAGCGGGAAGAATGAGCAGTTCTTC.

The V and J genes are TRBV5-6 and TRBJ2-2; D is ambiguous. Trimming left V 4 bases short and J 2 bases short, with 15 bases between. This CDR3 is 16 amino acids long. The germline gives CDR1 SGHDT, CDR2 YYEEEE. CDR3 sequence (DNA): TGTGCCAGCAGCACCCAGCTTCAACTAAACACCGGGGAGCTGTTTTTT. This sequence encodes CASSTQLQLNTGELFF.

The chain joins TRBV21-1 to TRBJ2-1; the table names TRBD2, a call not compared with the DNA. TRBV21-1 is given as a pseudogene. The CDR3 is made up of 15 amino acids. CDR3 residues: CASSLPGGSYNEQFF. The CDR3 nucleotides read TGTGCCAGCAGCCTCCCCGGCGGATCCTACAATGAGCAGTTCTTC.

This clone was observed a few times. The CDR3 sequence is CASSPSGIGNTIYF. For the CDR3, the DNA is TGCGCCAGCAGCCCTTCGGGGATTGGAAACACCATATATTTT. V is TRBV4-3 and J is TRBJ1-3, with D uncertain. The CDR3 has 14 amino acids. V was cut by 4 bases and J by 3 bases, with 10 bases left in between. Per the germline V gene, CDR1 is LGHNA and CDR2 is YSLEER.